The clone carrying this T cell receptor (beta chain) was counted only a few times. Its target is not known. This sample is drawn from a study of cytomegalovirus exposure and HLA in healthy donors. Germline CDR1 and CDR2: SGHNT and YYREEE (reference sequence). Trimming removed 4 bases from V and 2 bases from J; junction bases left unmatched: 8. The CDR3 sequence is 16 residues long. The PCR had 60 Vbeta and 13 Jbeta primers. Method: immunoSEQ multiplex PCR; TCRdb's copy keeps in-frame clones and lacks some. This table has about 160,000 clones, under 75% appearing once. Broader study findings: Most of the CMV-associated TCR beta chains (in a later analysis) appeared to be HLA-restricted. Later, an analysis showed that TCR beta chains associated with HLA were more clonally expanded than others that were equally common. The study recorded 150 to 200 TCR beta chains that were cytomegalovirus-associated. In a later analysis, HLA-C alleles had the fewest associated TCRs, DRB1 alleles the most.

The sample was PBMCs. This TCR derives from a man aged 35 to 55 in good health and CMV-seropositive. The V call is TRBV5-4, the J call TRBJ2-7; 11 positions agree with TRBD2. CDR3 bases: TGTGCCAGCAGCCTTGGAATGGGACTAGCGGCCTACGAGCAGTACTTC. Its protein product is CASSLGMGLAAYEQYF.